This T cell receptor beta chain is drawn from a study of control samples from healthy donors and cancer patients. The CDR3 sequence is 13 residues long. Germline CDR1 is SGDLS and CDR2 is YYNGEE. V shed 2 bases and J shed 4 bases, with 9 bases lying between them. The protocol was immunoSEQ multiplex PCR, while the TCRdb copy is restricted to in-frame clones and leaves out a portion. The sample has about 49,000 clones, 65% to 90% seen once. The sample taken for sequencing was PBMCs. The rearrangement joins TRBV9 to TRBJ1-1; a weak D match, TRBD1 (5 bases). This clonotype originated in a woman between 45 and 60 years old with lung cancer. The CDR3 here is CASSVGPGTEAFF. CDR3 nucleotides: TGTGCCAGCAGCGTGGGGCCTGGCACTGAAGCTTTCTTT.